The 20 T cell receptor beta chains listed next were all sequenced from one sample in a study of cytomegalovirus exposure and HLA in healthy donors. Using immunoSEQ multiplex PCR, the repertoire was profiled, and TCRdb retains in-frame clones only, with some absent. The data contain around 300,000 clones, 65% to 90% of them singletons. The source material was PBMCs. The receptors here all came from a woman between 18 and 29 years old in good health and CMV-seronegative.

This chain links TRBV27 with TRBJ1-3; the D gene is possibly TRBD1 (6 bases). V was cut by 6 bases and J by 0 bases, with 6 bases left in between. Germline lookup yields CDR1 MNHEY and CDR2 SMNVEV (reference sequence). This CDR3 spans 13 amino acids. The CDR3 region is CASRTGSGNTIYF. CDR3 nucleotides: TGTGCCAGCAGGACAGGCTCTGGAAACACCATATATTTT.

The chain is built from TRBV28 and TRBJ1-6; D unresolved. Between the trimmed V and J ends, which lost 6 bases and 7 bases, there was a span of 13 bases. CDR3 length equals 14 residues. CDR1 is MDHEN, CDR2 SYDVKM, per germline. For the CDR3, the DNA is TGTGCCAGCAGGGCCCCTAGGTACAATTCACCCCTCCACTTT. It codes for CASRAPRYNSPLHF.

This clone was observed once. This chain uses TRBV10-2 with TRBJ1-1; D is unresolved. Germline V gene data show CDR1 as WSHSY and CDR2 as SAAADI. The CDR3 runs to 13 residues. V lost 7 bases and J 4 bases, leaving 13 bases between the germline ends. CDR3 in amino acids: CASTRTPSTEAFF. The CDR3 DNA is TGCGCCAGCACCCGGACTCCCAGCACTGAAGCTTTCTTT.

This clone was seen once. The chain combines TRBV9 with TRBJ2-2; D not certain. V dropped 0 bases and J dropped 4 bases, with 4 bases sitting between them. Germline CDR1 is SGDLS and CDR2 is YYNGEE. CDR3 length: 13 amino acids. CDR3 coding DNA: TGTGCCAGCAGCGTAGACGGCACCGGGGAGCTGTTTTTT. Translated, it gives CASSVDGTGELFF.

CDR3 sequence (DNA): TGTGCCAGCAGCTTAGCGATTAGCAATCAGCCCCAGCATTTT. Its translation is CASSLAISNQPQHF. The chain is built from TRBV5-6 and TRBJ1-5; D call uncertain. CDR3 length equals 14 residues. The ends were cut back, 2 bases at V and 0 bases at J, with 6 bases in the middle. Germline-derived CDR1 and CDR2 are SGHDT and YYEEEE.

The chain links TRBV11-3 to TRBJ1-1; unclear D gene. Trimming shortened V by 5 bases and J by 11 bases, and 18 bases separated the two germline ends. The CDR3 runs 13 residues. Germline V gene data show CDR1 as SGHNT and CDR2 as YENEEA. The CDR3 here is CASSLLMRADAFF. The CDR3 DNA is TGTGCCAGCAGCCTCCTCATGCGGGCAGATGCTTTCTTT.

This clone was counted a few times. The chain carries TRBV2 and TRBJ2-5; D is unresolved. The CDR3 loop spans 13 amino acids. CDR1 and CDR2 from the germline V gene are SNHLY and FYNNEI. V lost 10 bases to trimming and J lost 5 bases, with 17 bases between them. CDR3 nucleotides: TGTGCCATTACGTCGCGGATCTTGGAGACCCAGTACTTC. Its translation is CAITSRILETQYF.

The V gene is TRBV7-9, the J gene TRBJ2-7; the D gene is possibly TRBD2 (5 bases). V gave up 0 bases and J gave up 5 bases, with 11 bases separating them. This CDR3 has 14 residues. Germline CDR1 and CDR2: SEHNR and FQNEAQ (reference sequence). The DNA of the CDR3 is TGTGCCAGCAGCTTAGCACCGTGGCGGGACGAGCAGTACTTC. This codes for CASSLAPWRDEQYF.

The V call is TRBV14, the J call TRBJ2-3; 7 positions match TRBD2. Trimming took 4 bases from V and 2 from J; bases not matched to a gene: 9. Germline V lookup: CDR1 SGHDN, CDR2 FVKESK. The CDR3 extends over 16 amino acids. CDR3 amino acids: CASSLGTNLNTDTQYF. The CDR3 DNA reads as TGTGCCAGCAGCCTCGGGACTAATTTGAACACAGATACGCAGTATTTT.

In its sample, this clone was seen once. This chain uses TRBV9 with TRBJ2-5; a possible D gene is TRBD1 (5 bases). Between the trimmed V and J ends, which lost 0 bases and 2 bases, there was a span of 8 bases. The CDR3 has 14 amino acids. Germline values: CDR1 SGDLS, CDR2 YYNGEE. CDR3 region: CASSVESGQETQYF. CDR3 bases: TGTGCCAGCAGCGTAGAATCAGGGCAAGAGACCCAGTACTTC. Filled out from reference TRBV9 and TRBJ2-5, the complete variable domain reads DSGVTQTPKHLITATGQRVTLRCSPRSGDLSVYWYQQSLDQGLQFLIQYYNGEERAKGNILERFSAQQFPDLHSELNLSSLELGDSALYFCASSVESGQETQYFGPGTRLLVL.

The chain combines TRBV5-6 with TRBJ2-1; maybe TRBD1 (6 bases). Trimming stripped 4 bases from V and 7 bases from J, with 12 bases between. Germline CDR1 reads SGHDT; CDR2 reads YYEEEE. The CDR3 covers 13 residues. The CDR3 here is CASSRPTGNEQFF. As DNA, the CDR3 is TGTGCCAGCAGCAGGCCTACAGGGAATGAGCAGTTCTTC.

A few counts support this clone. The V and J genes are TRBV4-1 and TRBJ2-7; D is possibly TRBD2 (5 bases). V lost 1 base, J lost 5 bases, and 12 bases lay in between. This CDR3 is built from 14 residues. CDR1 is MGHRA, CDR2 YSYEKL, per germline. The CDR3 loop reads CASSQVTGINEQYF. CDR3 coding DNA: TGCGCCAGCAGCCAAGTAACGGGGATCAACGAGCAGTACTTC.

This rearrangement joins TRBV7-2 to TRBJ2-2; 7 bases are shared with TRBD1. The CDR3 is 15 amino acids. The junction had 8 bases not matched to a gene; V was cut back by 5 bases and J by 5 bases. Germline V gene data show CDR1 as SGHTA and CDR2 as FQGNSA. As DNA, the CDR3 is TGTGCCAGCAGCCAACGACAGGGATGGACCGGGGAGCTGTTTTTT. Translation: CASSQRQGWTGELFF.

This rearrangement joins TRBV6-6 to TRBJ2-2, with D possibly being TRBD1 (6 bases). Per germline, CDR1 MNHNY and CDR2 SVGAGI (reference sequence). The CDR3 runs to 16 residues. V was cut by 8 bases and J by 0 bases, with 16 bases left in between. In DNA, the CDR3 is TGTGCCAGCCACCAACAGGGCCCACCGAACACCGGGGAGCTGTTTTTT. Protein sequence: CASHQQGPPNTGELFF.

The rearrangement uses TRBV6-4 and TRBJ1-1; D perhaps matches TRBD1 (5 bases). Germline loops: CDR1 MRHNA, CDR2 SNTAGT. Trimming left V 2 bases short and J 2 bases short, with 12 bases between. The CDR3 has 15 residues. The CDR3 is CASSDGGRGNTEAFF. The CDR3 DNA sequence: TGTGCCAGCAGTGACGGTGGGAGGGGTAACACTGAAGCTTTCTTT.

The chain has TRBV6-6 and TRBJ2-3; TRBD2 might be the D (5 bases). Trimming cost V 6 bases and J 9 bases, with 16 bases left between them. This CDR3 is 13 amino acids long. Germline-derived CDR1 and CDR2 are MNHNY and SVGAGI (reference sequence). In DNA form, the CDR3 reads TGTGCCAGCAGGCCTTCGGACTCCGGAACGCAGTATTTT. Protein product: CASRPSDSGTQYF.

V gene TRBV2 combines with J gene TRBJ2-1; the match to TRBD2 covers 7 bases. This CDR3 spans 16 amino acids. V lost 7 bases, J lost 8 bases, and 17 bases stayed unmatched. Germline V CDR1 and CDR2: SNHLY, FYNNEI. As DNA, the CDR3 is TGTGCCAGCATCCCTTCGACTAGCTTAACATCCGATGAGCAGTTCTTC. Amino acids: CASIPSTSLTSDEQFF.

The chain employs TRBV19 and TRBJ1-5; D remains ambiguous. This CDR3 region has 13 residues. Germline CDR1 and CDR2: LNHDA and SQIVND (reference sequence). Deletions cut 3 bases from V and 8 bases from J, with 11 bases between. The DNA of the CDR3 is TGTGCCAGTAGTATGGGCGCTTTGGAGCCCCAGCATTTT. This translates into CASSMGALEPQHF.

This chain connects TRBV30 to TRBJ2-3; 10 bases are shared with TRBD1. Germline lookup yields CDR1 GTSNPN and CDR2 SVGIG (reference sequence). This CDR3 is built from 13 residues. J lost 7 bases, V lost 4 bases, and 5 bases had no gene match. This chain's CDR3 is CAWMDRGWNTQYF. As DNA, the CDR3 is TGTGCCTGGATGGACAGGGGGTGGAATACGCAGTATTTT.

In DNA, the CDR3 is TGTGCCAGCAGCCTAAGACTAGCGGGGAGCTCCTACAATGAGCAGTTCTTC. Amino acids: CASSLRLAGSSYNEQFF. The chain has TRBV4-2 and TRBJ2-1; 11 bases are shared with TRBD2. This CDR3 is 17 amino acids long. Germline CDR1 and CDR2: LGHNA and YNFKEQ. J was trimmed by 0 bases and V by 4 bases; bases with no gene match: 5.